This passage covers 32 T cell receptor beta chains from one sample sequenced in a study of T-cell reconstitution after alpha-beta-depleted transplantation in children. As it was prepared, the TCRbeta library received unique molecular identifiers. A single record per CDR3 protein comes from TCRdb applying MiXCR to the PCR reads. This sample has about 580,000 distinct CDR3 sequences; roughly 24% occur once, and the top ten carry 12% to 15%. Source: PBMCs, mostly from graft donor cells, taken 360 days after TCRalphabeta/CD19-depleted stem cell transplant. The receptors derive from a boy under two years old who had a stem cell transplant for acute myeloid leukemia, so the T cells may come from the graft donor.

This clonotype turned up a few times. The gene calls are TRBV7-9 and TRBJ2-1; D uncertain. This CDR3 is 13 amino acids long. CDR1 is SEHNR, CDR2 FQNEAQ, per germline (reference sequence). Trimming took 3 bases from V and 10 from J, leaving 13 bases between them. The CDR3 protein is CASSLAGLGEQFF. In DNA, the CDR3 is TGTGCCAGCAGCTTGGCCGGCCTGGGGGAGCAGTTCTTC.

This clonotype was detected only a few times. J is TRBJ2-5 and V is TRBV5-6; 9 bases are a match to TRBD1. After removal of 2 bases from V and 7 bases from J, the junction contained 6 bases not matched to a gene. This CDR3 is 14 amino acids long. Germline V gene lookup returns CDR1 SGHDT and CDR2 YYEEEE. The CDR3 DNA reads TGTGCCAGCAGCTTCGGGACAGGGCGAGGGACCCAGTACTTC. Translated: CASSFGTGRGTQYF. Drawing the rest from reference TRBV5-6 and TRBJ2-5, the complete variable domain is DAGVTQSPTHLIKTRGQQVTLRCSPKSGHDTVSWYQQALGQGPQFIFQYYEEEERQRGNFPDRFSGHQFPNYSSELNVNALLLGDSALYLCASSFGTGRGTQYFGPGTRLLVL.

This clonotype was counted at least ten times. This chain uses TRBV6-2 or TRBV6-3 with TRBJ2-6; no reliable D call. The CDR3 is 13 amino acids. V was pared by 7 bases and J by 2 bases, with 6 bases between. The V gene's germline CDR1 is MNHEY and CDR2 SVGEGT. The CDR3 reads CASMKPGANVLTF. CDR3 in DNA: TGTGCCAGCATGAAACCTGGGGCCAACGTCCTGACTTTC.

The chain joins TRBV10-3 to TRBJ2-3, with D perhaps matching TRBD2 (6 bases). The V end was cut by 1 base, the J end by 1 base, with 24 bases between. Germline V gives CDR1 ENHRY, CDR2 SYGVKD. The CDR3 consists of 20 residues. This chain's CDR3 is CAISEYLAGGGVVGTDTQYF. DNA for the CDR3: TGTGCCATCAGTGAGTATCTGGCTGGAGGAGGGGTTGTCGGCACAGATACGCAGTATTTT.

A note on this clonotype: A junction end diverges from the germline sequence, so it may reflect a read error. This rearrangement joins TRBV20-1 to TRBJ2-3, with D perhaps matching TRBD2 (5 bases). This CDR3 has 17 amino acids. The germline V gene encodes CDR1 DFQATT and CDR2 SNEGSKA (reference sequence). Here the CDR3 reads CCARDFGVGLSADTQYF. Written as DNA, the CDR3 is TGCTGTGCTAGAGATTTCGGGGTTGGTTTGAGTGCAGATACGCAGTATTTT.

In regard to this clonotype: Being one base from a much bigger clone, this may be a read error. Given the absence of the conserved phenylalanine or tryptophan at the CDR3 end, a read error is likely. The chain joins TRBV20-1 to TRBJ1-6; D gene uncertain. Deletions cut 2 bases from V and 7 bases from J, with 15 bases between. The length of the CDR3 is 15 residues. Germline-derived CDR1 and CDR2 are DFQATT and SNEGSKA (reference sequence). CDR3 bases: TGCAGTGCTAGAATGGCAGCTCAAAACAATTCACCCCTCCACATT. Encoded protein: CSARMAAQNNSPLHI.

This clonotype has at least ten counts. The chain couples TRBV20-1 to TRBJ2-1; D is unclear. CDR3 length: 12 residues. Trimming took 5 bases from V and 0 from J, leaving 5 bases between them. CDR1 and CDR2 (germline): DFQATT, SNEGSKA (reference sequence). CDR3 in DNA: TGCAGTGCTGTCAACTCCTACAATGAGCAGTTCTTC. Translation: CSAVNSYNEQFF.

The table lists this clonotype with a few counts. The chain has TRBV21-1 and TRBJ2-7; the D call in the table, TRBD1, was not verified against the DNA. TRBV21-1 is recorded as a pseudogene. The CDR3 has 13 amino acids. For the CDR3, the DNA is TGTGCCAGCAGCAAATGGGGGAACTACGAGCAGTACGTC. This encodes CASSKWGNYEQYV.

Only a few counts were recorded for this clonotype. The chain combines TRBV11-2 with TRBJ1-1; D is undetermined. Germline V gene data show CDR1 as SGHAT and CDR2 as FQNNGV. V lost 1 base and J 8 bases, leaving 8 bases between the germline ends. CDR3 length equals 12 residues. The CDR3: CASSLAVGEAFF. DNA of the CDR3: TGTGCCAGCAGCTTAGCAGTAGGGGAAGCTTTCTTT.

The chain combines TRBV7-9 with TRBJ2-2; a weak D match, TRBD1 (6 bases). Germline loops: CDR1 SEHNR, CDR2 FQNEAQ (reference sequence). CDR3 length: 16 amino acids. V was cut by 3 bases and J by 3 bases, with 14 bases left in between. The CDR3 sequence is CASSLDRASDTGELFF. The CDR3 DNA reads TGTGCCAGCAGCTTGGACAGAGCCTCGGACACCGGGGAGCTGTTTTTT. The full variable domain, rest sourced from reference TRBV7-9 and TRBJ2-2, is DTGVSQNPRHKITKRGQNVTFRCDPISEHNRLYWYRQTLGQGPEFLTYFQNEAQLEKSRLLSDRFSAERPKGSFSTLEIQRTEQGDSAMYLCASSLDRASDTGELFFGEGSRLTVL.

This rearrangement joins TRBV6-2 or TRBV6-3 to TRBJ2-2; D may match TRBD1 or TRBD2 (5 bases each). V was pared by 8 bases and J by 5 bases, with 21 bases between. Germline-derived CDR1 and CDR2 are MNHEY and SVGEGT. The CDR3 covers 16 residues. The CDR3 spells CASQSGLGRSTGELFF. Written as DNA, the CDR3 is TGTGCCAGCCAATCGGGGCTAGGACGGTCAACCGGGGAGCTGTTTTTT.

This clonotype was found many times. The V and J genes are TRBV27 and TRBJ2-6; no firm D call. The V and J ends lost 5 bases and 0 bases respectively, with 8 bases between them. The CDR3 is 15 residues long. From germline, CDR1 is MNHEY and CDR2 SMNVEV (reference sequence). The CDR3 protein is CASSDTDSGANVLTF. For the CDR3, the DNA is TGTGCCAGCAGTGACACCGACTCTGGGGCCAACGTCCTGACTTTC. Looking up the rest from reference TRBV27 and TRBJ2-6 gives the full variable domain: EAQVTQNPRYLITVTGKKLTVTCSQNMNHEYMSWYRQDPGLGLRQIYYSMNVEVTDKGDVPEGYKVSRKEKRNFPLILESPSPNQTSLYFCASSDTDSGANVLTFGAGSRLTVL.

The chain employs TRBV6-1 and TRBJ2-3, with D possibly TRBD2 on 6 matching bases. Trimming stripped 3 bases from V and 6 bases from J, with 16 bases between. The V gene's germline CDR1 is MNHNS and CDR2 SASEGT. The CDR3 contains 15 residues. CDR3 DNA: TGTGCCAGCAGTGATGGCCTCCGCGCGGGGGATACGCAGTATTTT. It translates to CASSDGLRAGDTQYF.

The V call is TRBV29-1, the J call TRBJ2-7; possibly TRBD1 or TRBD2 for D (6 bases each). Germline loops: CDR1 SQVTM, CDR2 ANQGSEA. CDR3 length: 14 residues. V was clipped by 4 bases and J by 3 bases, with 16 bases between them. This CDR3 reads CSVARQGRLYEQYF. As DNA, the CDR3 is TGCAGCGTTGCGCGCCAGGGGAGGCTCTACGAGCAGTACTTC.

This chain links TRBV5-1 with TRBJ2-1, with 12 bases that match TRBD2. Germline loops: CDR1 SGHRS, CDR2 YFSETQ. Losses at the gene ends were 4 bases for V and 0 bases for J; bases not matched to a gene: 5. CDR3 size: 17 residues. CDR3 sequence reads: CASSSTSGGFSYNEQFF. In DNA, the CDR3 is TGCGCCAGCAGCAGCACTAGCGGGGGGTTCTCCTACAATGAGCAGTTCTTC.

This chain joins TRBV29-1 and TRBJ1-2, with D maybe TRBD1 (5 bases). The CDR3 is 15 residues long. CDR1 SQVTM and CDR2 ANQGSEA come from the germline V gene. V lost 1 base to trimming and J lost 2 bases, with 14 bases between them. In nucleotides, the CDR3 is TGCAGCGTTGAAGGGCGACAGTCTTTCAACTATGGCTACACCTTC. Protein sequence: CSVEGRQSFNYGYTF. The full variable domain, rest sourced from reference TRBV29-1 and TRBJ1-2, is SAVISQKPSRDICQRGTSLTIQCQVDSQVTMMFWYRQQPGQSLTLIATANQGSEATYESGFVIDKFPISRPNLTFSTLTVSNMSPEDSSIYLCSVEGRQSFNYGYTFGSGTRLTVV.

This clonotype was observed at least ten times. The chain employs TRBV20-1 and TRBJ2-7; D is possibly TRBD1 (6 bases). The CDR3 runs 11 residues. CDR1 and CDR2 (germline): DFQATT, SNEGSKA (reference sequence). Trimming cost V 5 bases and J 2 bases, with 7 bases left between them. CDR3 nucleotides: TGCAGTGCTGGACAGCCCTACGAGCAGTACTTC. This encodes CSAGQPYEQYF.

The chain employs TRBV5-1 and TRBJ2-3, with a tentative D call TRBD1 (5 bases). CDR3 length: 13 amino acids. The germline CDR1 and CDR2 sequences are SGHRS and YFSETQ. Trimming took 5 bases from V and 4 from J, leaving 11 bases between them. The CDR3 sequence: CASSGQGADTQYF. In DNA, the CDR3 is TGCGCCAGCAGTGGCCAAGGGGCAGATACGCAGTATTTT.

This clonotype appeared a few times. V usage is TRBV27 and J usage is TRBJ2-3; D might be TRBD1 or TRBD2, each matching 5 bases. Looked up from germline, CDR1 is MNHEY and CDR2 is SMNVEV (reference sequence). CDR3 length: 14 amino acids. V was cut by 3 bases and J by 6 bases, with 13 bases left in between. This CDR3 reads CASSFGTPRDTQYF. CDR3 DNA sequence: TGTGCCAGCAGTTTCGGGACCCCCCGCGATACGCAGTATTTT.

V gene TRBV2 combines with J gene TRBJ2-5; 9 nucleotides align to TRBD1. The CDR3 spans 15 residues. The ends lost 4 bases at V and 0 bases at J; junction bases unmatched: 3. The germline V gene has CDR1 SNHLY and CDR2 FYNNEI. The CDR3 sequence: CASSGDRVYQETQYF. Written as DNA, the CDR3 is TGTGCCAGCAGTGGGGACAGGGTGTACCAAGAGACCCAGTACTTC.

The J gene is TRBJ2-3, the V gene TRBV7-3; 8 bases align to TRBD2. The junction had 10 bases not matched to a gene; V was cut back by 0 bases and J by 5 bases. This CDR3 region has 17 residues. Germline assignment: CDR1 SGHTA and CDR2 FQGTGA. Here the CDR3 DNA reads TGTGCCAGCAGCTTAACCCGAGCGGGGGCAGGAGTAGATACGCAGTATTTT. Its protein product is CASSLTRAGAGVDTQYF.

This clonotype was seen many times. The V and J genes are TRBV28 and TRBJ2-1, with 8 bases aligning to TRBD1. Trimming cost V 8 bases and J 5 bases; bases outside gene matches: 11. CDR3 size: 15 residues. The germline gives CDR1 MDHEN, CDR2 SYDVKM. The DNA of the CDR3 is TGTGCCAGCCACGGACAGGGAGGACAACACAATGAGCAGTTCTTC. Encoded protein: CASHGQGGQHNEQFF.

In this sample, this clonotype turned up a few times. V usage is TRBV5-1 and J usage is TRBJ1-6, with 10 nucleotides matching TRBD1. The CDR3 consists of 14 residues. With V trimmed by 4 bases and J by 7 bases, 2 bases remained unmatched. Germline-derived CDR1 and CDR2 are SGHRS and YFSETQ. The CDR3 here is CASSAGQGNSPLHF. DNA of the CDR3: TGCGCCAGCAGCGCGGGACAGGGGAATTCACCCCTCCACTTT.

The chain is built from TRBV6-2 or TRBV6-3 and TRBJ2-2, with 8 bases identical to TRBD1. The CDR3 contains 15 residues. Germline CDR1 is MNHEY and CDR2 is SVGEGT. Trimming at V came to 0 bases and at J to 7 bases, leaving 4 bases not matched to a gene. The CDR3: CASSYSRGRGGELFF. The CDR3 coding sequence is TGTGCCAGCAGTTACTCCAGGGGGCGCGGCGGGGAGCTGTTTTTT.

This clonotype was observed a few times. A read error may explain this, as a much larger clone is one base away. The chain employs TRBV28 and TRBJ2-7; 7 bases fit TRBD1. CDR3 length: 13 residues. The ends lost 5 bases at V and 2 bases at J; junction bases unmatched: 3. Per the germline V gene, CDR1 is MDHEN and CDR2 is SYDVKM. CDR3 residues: CASSVGQPYEQYV. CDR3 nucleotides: TGTGCCAGCAGTGTGGGACAGCCCTACGAGCAGTACGTC.

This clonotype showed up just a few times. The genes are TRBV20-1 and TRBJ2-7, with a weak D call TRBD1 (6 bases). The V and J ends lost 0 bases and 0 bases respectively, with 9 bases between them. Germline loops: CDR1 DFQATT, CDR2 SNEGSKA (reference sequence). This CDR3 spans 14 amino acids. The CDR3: CSARDGTSSYEQYV. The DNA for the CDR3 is TGCAGTGCTAGAGACGGGACAAGCTCCTACGAGCAGTACGTC.

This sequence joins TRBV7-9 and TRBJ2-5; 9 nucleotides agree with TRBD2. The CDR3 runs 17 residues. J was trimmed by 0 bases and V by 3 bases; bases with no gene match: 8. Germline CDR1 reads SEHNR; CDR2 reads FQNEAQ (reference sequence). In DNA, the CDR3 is TGTGCCAGCAGCTTGCTAGCGGGACTTAACTACCAAGAGACCCAGTACTTC. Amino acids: CASSLLAGLNYQETQYF.

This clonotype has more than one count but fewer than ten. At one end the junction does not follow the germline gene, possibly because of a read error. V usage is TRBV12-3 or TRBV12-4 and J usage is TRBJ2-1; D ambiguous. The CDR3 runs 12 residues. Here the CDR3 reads CASSPVRNEHFF. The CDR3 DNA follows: TGTGCCAGCAGCCCAGTTAGGAATGAGCATTTCTTC.

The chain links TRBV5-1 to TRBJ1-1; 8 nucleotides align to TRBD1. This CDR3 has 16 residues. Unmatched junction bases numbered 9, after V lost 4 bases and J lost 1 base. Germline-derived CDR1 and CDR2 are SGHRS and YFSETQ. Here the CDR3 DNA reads TGCGCCAGCAGCCTGGGACAGGCGACTAAGAACACTGAAGCTTTCTTT. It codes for CASSLGQATKNTEAFF.

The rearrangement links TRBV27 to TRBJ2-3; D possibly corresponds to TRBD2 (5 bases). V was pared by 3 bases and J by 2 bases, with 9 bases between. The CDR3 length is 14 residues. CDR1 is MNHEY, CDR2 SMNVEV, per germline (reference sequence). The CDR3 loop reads CASSLRAPTDTQYF. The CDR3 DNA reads TGTGCCAGCAGTTTGAGGGCCCCCACAGATACGCAGTATTTT.

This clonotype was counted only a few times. The CDR3 DNA follows: TGCGCCAGCAGCCAAGGGACTAGCAGCGCCCACAATGAGCAGTTCTTC. It translates to CASSQGTSSAHNEQFF. The V gene is TRBV4-3, the J gene TRBJ2-1; 8 nucleotides match TRBD2. The CDR3 totals 16 residues. Germline-derived CDR1 and CDR2 are LGHNA and YSLEER. J lost 5 bases, V lost 1 base, and 7 bases had no gene match.

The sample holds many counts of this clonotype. The CDR3 DNA reads as TGTGCCATCGGAGACAATGAGCAGTTCTTC. It codes for CAIGDNEQFF. The rearrangement uses TRBV12-3 or TRBV12-4 and TRBJ2-1; D is uncertain. The CDR3 is 10 amino acids. Trimming cost V 10 bases and J 5 bases, with 6 bases left between them.